What follows is one TCR beta chain and its context. What it recognizes is unknown. Germline V gene data show CDR1 as MNHNS and CDR2 as SASEGT. This CDR3 spans 14 amino acids. The V and J ends lost 6 bases and 1 base respectively, with 13 bases between them. This sample is part of a study of response to subunit inactivated influenza vaccine. Study findings and constraints: Few additional T cells are recruited per seasonal influenza vaccination, authors suggested.

TCRdb redid the calling of the RT-PCR reads with MiXCR, one entry per CDR3 protein. The table shows just over 300,000 distinct CDR3 sequences, with 22% occurring only once. This TCR derives from a man between 50 and 75 years old who received an inactivated influenza vaccine. The chain uses TRBV6-1 and TRBJ2-7; no definite D call. The sample was PBMCs from blood, taken 21 months after vaccination. The CDR3: CASSQAGVSYEQYF. The CDR3 DNA is TGTGCCAGCAGCCAGGCAGGCGTTTCCTACGAGCAGTACTTC.